The 19 T cell receptor beta chains listed next were all sequenced from one sample in a study of T cell responses to AZD1222 COVID-19 vaccine. Sequenced by immunoSEQ multiplex PCR; TCRdb stores in-frame clones only, minus some. The table has 150,000 to 160,000 clones, over 70% seen once. The specimen comprised peripheral blood, sampled 28 days after the second AZD1222 dose. The receptors derive from an adult who received the AZD1222 COVID-19 vaccine.

The chain combines TRBV5-1 with TRBJ1-1; D might be TRBD1 (6 bases). Trimming pared 5 bases from V and 6 bases from J, leaving 17 bases between. CDR1 and CDR2 from the germline V gene are SGHRS and YFSETQ. The CDR3 runs to 14 residues. The CDR3: CASSLQGSSPEAFF. The CDR3 nucleotides read TGCGCCAGCAGTTTACAGGGTTCTTCCCCTGAAGCTTTCTTT.

This chain uses TRBV18 with TRBJ2-1; no reliable D call. With 4 bases removed from V and 4 bases from J, the gap between germline ends came to 11 bases. The CDR3 is 14 amino acids. The V gene's germline CDR1 is KGHSH and CDR2 LQKENI. The CDR3 here is CASSLTDQYNEQFF. In nucleotides, the CDR3 is TGTGCCAGCTCACTGACGGACCAGTACAATGAGCAGTTCTTC.

This chain joins TRBV18 and TRBJ2-1, with 10 bases that match TRBD2. The V gene end was trimmed by 1 base and the J gene end by 7 bases; junction bases not matched to a gene: 4. The CDR3 runs to 15 residues. CDR1 is KGHSH, CDR2 LQKENI, per germline. CDR3 residues: CASSPQLAGLNEQFF. CDR3 DNA: TGTGCCAGCTCACCACAACTAGCGGGGCTTAATGAGCAGTTCTTC.

This clone was picked up one time. This chain links TRBV28 with TRBJ1-4; D not resolved. Trimming removed 6 bases at V and 7 bases at J, with 15 bases between. The CDR3 is made up of 14 amino acids. Per germline, CDR1 MDHEN and CDR2 SYDVKM. CDR3 residues: CASSPGPRGEKLFF. The CDR3 DNA reads TGTGCCAGCAGCCCCGGGCCCCGGGGTGAAAAACTGTTTTTT.

The V gene is TRBV6-5, the J gene TRBJ1-1, with D perhaps matching TRBD1 (5 bases). Germline V gives CDR1 MNHEY, CDR2 SVGAGI. CDR3 length equals 16 residues. V gave up 0 bases and J gave up 1 base, with 12 bases separating them. The CDR3 DNA reads as TGTGCCAGCAGTTACTCGTCGGGGCAGAGGAACACTGAAGCTTTCTTT. This codes for CASSYSSGQRNTEAFF.

The CDR3 nucleotides read TGTGCCAGCAGCTTGGGAGGTTCTGGACAGCCCCAGCATTTT. It yields the protein CASSLGGSGQPQHF. The rearrangement joins TRBV7-9 to TRBJ1-5; D gene unclear. This CDR3 contains 14 residues. The V gene's germline CDR1 is SEHNR and CDR2 FQNEAQ (reference sequence). V was shortened by 3 bases and J by 7 bases, with 13 bases between the two germline ends.

This chain links TRBV15 with TRBJ1-2; D is ambiguous. Trimming took off 1 base at V and 4 bases at J, with 13 bases between the two ends. CDR3 size: 15 residues. From germline, CDR1 is LNHNV and CDR2 YYDKDF (reference sequence). The CDR3 nucleotides read TGTGCCACCAGCAGAGCGGGCGCTGGAGGCTATGGCTACACCTTC. It encodes CATSRAGAGGYGYTF.

The V gene is TRBV29-1, the J gene TRBJ2-5, with D possibly being TRBD2 (7 bases). CDR3 length equals 13 residues. The ends were cut back, 6 bases at V and 5 bases at J, with 16 bases in the middle. CDR1 and CDR2 (germline): SQVTM, ANQGSEA. Written as DNA, the CDR3 is TGCAGCGTAGGGGAGGGGGGTCCCGAGACCCAGTACTTC. Translating it yields CSVGEGGPETQYF.

The CDR3 loop is CASSLTSGIYNEQFF. CDR3 bases: TGTGCCAGCAGCCTGACTAGCGGAATCTACAATGAGCAGTTCTTC. The J gene is TRBJ2-1, the V gene TRBV11-2; 9 bases fit TRBD2. Looked up from germline, CDR1 is SGHAT and CDR2 is FQNNGV. There are 15 residues in the CDR3. V dropped 5 bases and J dropped 3; count of bases not matched to a gene: 5.

J is TRBJ2-2 and V is TRBV24-1, with TRBD1 matching 7 bases. The V gene end was trimmed by 3 bases and the J gene end by 3 bases; junction bases not matched to a gene: 3. Germline CDR1 reads KGHDR; CDR2 reads SFDVKD. The CDR3 contains 15 residues. Written as DNA, the CDR3 is TGTGCCACCAGTGATCAGCAGGGGGACACCGGGGAGCTGTTTTTT. Residues: CATSDQQGDTGELFF.

The rearrangement uses TRBV7-3 and TRBJ2-1; 9 nucleotides align to TRBD2. This CDR3 region has 15 residues. Germline-derived CDR1 and CDR2 are SGHTA and FQGTGA. With V trimmed by 1 base and J by 7 bases, 5 bases remained unmatched. The CDR3 loop reads CASSLIAGDRNEQFF. The DNA of the CDR3 is TGTGCCAGCAGCTTAATAGCGGGAGATCGGAATGAGCAGTTCTTC.

J is TRBJ2-5 and V is TRBV6-5, with D unresolved. Germline assignment: CDR1 MNHEY and CDR2 SVGAGI. Trimming took off 6 bases at V and 2 bases at J, with 7 bases between the two ends. The CDR3 runs to 12 residues. The CDR3: CASSYIQETQYF. The DNA of the CDR3 is TGTGCCAGCAGCTACATTCAAGAGACCCAGTACTTC.

V usage is TRBV11-2 and J usage is TRBJ2-1, with TRBD2 identical over 10 bases. This CDR3 contains 18 residues. Germline assignment: CDR1 SGHAT and CDR2 FQNNGV. V lost 5 bases to trimming and J lost 4 bases; unmatched junction nucleotides: 14. CDR3: CASSQQTSGWVGYNEQFF. The DNA of the CDR3 is TGTGCCAGCAGCCAGCAGACTAGCGGGTGGGTAGGGTACAATGAGCAGTTCTTC.

This clone was counted a few times. The chain recombines TRBV12-3 or TRBV12-4 with TRBJ1-2; 7 bases align to TRBD1. J was trimmed by 8 bases and V by 2 bases; bases with no gene match: 5. The CDR3 has 13 amino acids. The CDR3 DNA follows: TGTGCCAGCAGTTTAAGAGGGGGCGGAGGCTACACCTTC. As protein: CASSLRGGGGYTF.

This chain joins TRBV7-9 and TRBJ1-6; 7 bases align to TRBD1. V lost 4 bases to trimming and J lost 0 bases; unmatched junction nucleotides: 12. The CDR3 loop spans 19 amino acids. Germline V gene sequence: CDR1 SEHNR, CDR2 FQNEAQ (reference sequence). The CDR3 DNA reads TGTGCCAGCAGCTCACCCCGGGACAGCCAAAGCTCCTATAATTCACCCCTCCACTTT. Amino acid sequence: CASSSPRDSQSSYNSPLHF.

The chain recombines TRBV30 with TRBJ2-2; no reliable D call. The CDR3 runs to 13 residues. Between the trimmed V and J ends, which lost 0 bases and 6 bases, there was a span of 8 bases. Germline CDR1 is GTSNPN and CDR2 is SVGIG (reference sequence). CDR3 amino acids: CAWSVRVAGELFF. The CDR3 DNA reads TGTGCCTGGAGTGTTAGGGTGGCCGGGGAGCTGTTTTTT. The variable domain in full, with the rest retrieved from reference TRBV30 and TRBJ2-2, is SQTIHQWPATLVQPVGSPLSLECTVEGTSNPNLYWYRQAAGRGLQLLFYSVGIGQISSEVPQNLSASRPQDRQFILSSKKLLLSDSGFYLCAWSVRVAGELFFGEGSRLTVL.

This chain connects TRBV2 to TRBJ1-2, with D uncertain. The CDR3 spans 13 residues. The germline V gene has CDR1 SNHLY and CDR2 FYNNEI. The V end was cut by 3 bases, the J end by 4 bases, with 9 bases between. In DNA form, the CDR3 reads TGTGCCAGCAGTGAGCACGATAGCTATGGCTACACCTTC. Translating it yields CASSEHDSYGYTF. Combining the CDR3 with reference TRBV2 and TRBJ1-2 gives the whole variable domain EPEVTQTPSHQVTQMGQEVILRCVPISNHLYFYWYRQILGQKVEFLVSFYNNEISEKSEIFDDQFSVERPDGSNFTLKIRSTKLEDSAMYFCASSEHDSYGYTFGSGTRLTVV.

This chain joins TRBV7-3 and TRBJ2-1, with 7 bases that match TRBD2. The V gene end was trimmed by 0 bases and the J gene end by 0 bases; junction bases not matched to a gene: 2. The CDR3 sequence is 16 residues long. Germline lookup yields CDR1 SGHTA and CDR2 FQGTGA. The CDR3 coding sequence is TGTGCCAGCAGCTTAACAGGCGGGAGCTCCTACAATGAGCAGTTCTTC. Residues: CASSLTGGSSYNEQFF.

The genes are TRBV20-1 and TRBJ2-7, with 8 nucleotides matching TRBD2. The length of the CDR3 is 14 residues. Trimming at V came to 3 bases and at J to 5 bases, leaving 9 bases not matched to a gene. Germline V gene sequence: CDR1 DFQATT, CDR2 SNEGSKA (reference sequence). CDR3 DNA sequence: TGCAGTGCTAGTCGAAGCGGGAGCCCCCACGAGCAGTACTTC. Its translation: CSASRSGSPHEQYF.